The 26 T cell receptor beta chains listed next were all sequenced from one sample in a study of shared clonotypes between healthy human individuals. CD8 cells classed as naive were CD45RO-negative and positively selected for CCR7, excluding terminally differentiated effector memory CD45RA+ cells. This table comes from immunoSEQ multiplex PCR, and its TCRdb copy is limited to in-frame clones, with some not included. Among some 2,100,000 clones listed, 85% to 95% were seen once. The sample comprised naive CD8+ T cells from PBMCs. The source of these receptors is a man younger than 30 in good health. Some clones in this sample may be carry-over from other donors' samples.

The CDR3 is CSVARLGATSSYEQYF. In nucleotides, the CDR3 is TGCAGCGTGGCGCGCCTCGGTGCCACTAGCTCCTACGAGCAGTACTTC. This chain uses TRBV29-1 with TRBJ2-7; D may be TRBD2 (5 bases). This CDR3 is built from 16 residues. V was trimmed by 6 bases and J by 0 bases, leaving 21 bases between them. Germline CDR1 reads SQVTM; CDR2 reads ANQGSEA.

The J gene is TRBJ2-2, the V gene TRBV7-6, with TRBD2 identical over 10 bases. The CDR3 is 16 residues long. Germline V lookup: CDR1 SGHVS, CDR2 FNYEAQ. The V gene end was trimmed by 4 bases and the J gene end by 3 bases; junction bases not matched to a gene: 5. The CDR3 bases are TGTGCCAGCAGCTCTGGACTAGCGGCTGACACCGGGGAGCTGTTTTTT. Translating gives CASSSGLAADTGELFF.

The genes are TRBV6-1 and TRBJ1-5, with D perhaps TRBD1 (5 bases). Germline values: CDR1 MNHNS, CDR2 SASEGT. This CDR3 is 14 amino acids long. V lost 7 bases and J 5 bases, leaving 15 bases between the germline ends. In DNA form, the CDR3 reads TGTGCCAGCACCAGTGGCAGGGATTATCAGCCCCAGCATTTT. It codes for CASTSGRDYQPQHF.

With respect to this clone: This same CDR3 is encoded by further DNA sequences in the sample. This rearrangement joins TRBV7-9 to TRBJ2-1, with D possibly called TRBD1 or TRBD2 (5 bases each). Between the trimmed V and J ends, which lost 3 bases and 0 bases, there was a span of 6 bases. This CDR3 has 14 amino acids. The germline V gene encodes CDR1 SEHNR and CDR2 FQNEAQ (reference sequence). The CDR3 sequence is CASSFGGSYNEQFF. The CDR3 DNA is TGTGCCAGCAGCTTTGGGGGCTCCTACAATGAGCAGTTCTTC. Looking up the rest from reference TRBV7-9 and TRBJ2-1 gives the full variable domain: DTGVSQNPRHKITKRGQNVTFRCDPISEHNRLYWYRQTLGQGPEFLTYFQNEAQLEKSRLLSDRFSAERPKGSFSTLEIQRTEQGDSAMYLCASSFGGSYNEQFFGPGTRLTVL.

The chain recombines TRBV30 with TRBJ1-3, with D perhaps TRBD1 (6 bases). The V gene's germline CDR1 is GTSNPN and CDR2 SVGIG (reference sequence). Trimming shortened V by 8 bases and J by 3 bases, and 14 bases separated the two germline ends. This CDR3 is built from 13 residues. CDR3 sequence (DNA): TGTGCCAGCGTCGGACAGAATGGAAACACCATATATTTT. Protein product: CASVGQNGNTIYF.

The rearrangement uses TRBV4-1 and TRBJ2-7; D may be TRBD1 (6 bases). Germline CDR1 and CDR2: MGHRA and YSYEKL. V dropped 1 base and J dropped 7 bases, with 14 bases sitting between them. This CDR3 contains 14 residues. CDR3 protein: CASSQVRVQGEQYF. DNA of the CDR3: TGCGCCAGCAGCCAAGTACGGGTGCAGGGGGAGCAGTACTTC.

The CDR3 sequence: CASSLGPRLAGGVYEQYF. DNA of the CDR3: TGTGCCAGCAGCTTAGGGCCCCGGCTAGCGGGAGGAGTTTACGAGCAGTACTTC. The J gene is TRBJ2-7, the V gene TRBV7-9; 11 nucleotides line up with TRBD2. V trimming: 1 base; J trimming: 4 bases; junction bases outside the gene matches: 12. Germline lookup yields CDR1 SEHNR and CDR2 FQNEAQ (reference sequence). There are 18 residues in the CDR3.

This sequence joins TRBV27 and TRBJ2-7; D remains ambiguous. From germline, CDR1 is MNHEY and CDR2 SMNVEV (reference sequence). The V and J ends lost 10 bases and 0 bases respectively, with 13 bases between them. The CDR3 totals 13 residues. CDR3 sequence reads: CATALLISYEQYF. The CDR3 bases are TGTGCCACCGCACTACTAATCTCCTACGAGCAGTACTTC.

The chain carries TRBV4-1 and TRBJ2-5; 9 positions match TRBD2. The CDR3 covers 18 residues. Germline V lookup: CDR1 MGHRA, CDR2 YSYEKL. V lost 0 bases to trimming and J lost 5 bases; unmatched junction nucleotides: 13. The CDR3 nucleotides read TGCGCCAGCAGCCAAGATCCGGTGGTAGCGGGAGTTTCGGAGACCCAGTACTTC. Translation gives CASSQDPVVAGVSETQYF.

V gene TRBV7-3 combines with J gene TRBJ2-6; 12 nucleotides agree with TRBD1. Germline trimming cut 5 bases from V and 2 bases from J; bases unmatched to any gene: 4. Germline V gives CDR1 SGHTA, CDR2 FQGTGA. The length of the CDR3 is 17 residues. The CDR3 region has the DNA TGTGCCAGCAGCAGCCGGGACAGGGGGCCTGGGGCCAACGTCCTGACTTTC. Residues: CASSSRDRGPGANVLTF.

This clone was detected only once. The V gene is TRBV7-9, the J gene TRBJ1-1, with D possibly being TRBD1 (6 bases). CDR3 length: 15 residues. V lost 6 bases and J lost 5, with 19 bases in between. Germline lookup yields CDR1 SEHNR and CDR2 FQNEAQ (reference sequence). In DNA, the CDR3 is TGTGCCAGCAGAGCTTCAGCGGGGGCAGGGACTGAAGCTTTCTTT. This encodes CASRASAGAGTEAFF.

The chain recombines TRBV13 with TRBJ2-5; 9 positions agree with TRBD2. This CDR3 has 14 residues. Germline CDR1 is PRHDT and CDR2 is FYEKMQ (reference sequence). Trimming took 7 bases from V and 5 from J; bases not matched to a gene: 8. Here the CDR3 reads CASTPRSGSETQYF. The CDR3 DNA sequence: TGTGCCAGCACCCCCCGTAGCGGGAGTGAGACCCAGTACTTC.

V gene TRBV2 combines with J gene TRBJ2-5; D may be TRBD2 (6 bases). Trimming removed 6 bases at V and 5 bases at J, with 16 bases between. The CDR3 is 14 residues long. Germline lookup yields CDR1 SNHLY and CDR2 FYNNEI. The CDR3: CASRTGDEAETQYF. In DNA, the CDR3 is TGTGCCAGCAGAACGGGAGATGAGGCGGAGACCCAGTACTTC.

The chain employs TRBV19 and TRBJ1-1, with D perhaps matching TRBD1 (5 bases). Trimming removed 1 base from V and 6 bases from J, with 12 bases in between. Germline V lookup: CDR1 LNHDA, CDR2 SQIVND (reference sequence). The CDR3 runs 14 residues. The CDR3 loop reads CASSIGGSASEAFF. The CDR3 DNA reads TGTGCCAGTAGTATAGGGGGGAGTGCTTCTGAAGCTTTCTTT.

This chain joins TRBV2 and TRBJ1-4, with D maybe TRBD1 (6 bases). The CDR3 consists of 16 residues. V was pared by 6 bases and J by 8 bases, with 22 bases between. Germline V gene lookup returns CDR1 SNHLY and CDR2 FYNNEI. The CDR3 DNA follows: TGTGCCAGCAGCCCCATGGACGAAGAACAGGGAGAAAAACTGTTTTTT. It is translated as CASSPMDEEQGEKLFF.

The chain combines TRBV27 with TRBJ1-2; D is unresolved. Trimming removed 5 bases at V and 7 bases at J, with 8 bases between. The CDR3 consists of 11 residues. Germline loops: CDR1 MNHEY, CDR2 SMNVEV (reference sequence). The CDR3 loop reads CASSGAGGYTF. CDR3 sequence (DNA): TGTGCCAGCAGTGGTGCAGGTGGCTACACCTTC.

This chain uses TRBV27 with TRBJ1-2, with D possibly being TRBD1 (6 bases). Per germline, CDR1 MNHEY and CDR2 SMNVEV (reference sequence). Trimming took 5 bases from V and 6 from J, leaving 16 bases between them. The CDR3 is 14 amino acids. In DNA form, the CDR3 reads TGTGCCAGCAGTCCGCTGACAGGTATCCATGGCTACACCTTC. This translates into CASSPLTGIHGYTF.

The V and J genes are TRBV7-9 and TRBJ2-6; D gene uncertain. The CDR3 spans 15 residues. Germline V gene data show CDR1 as SEHNR and CDR2 as FQNEAQ (reference sequence). Deletions cut 5 bases from V and 4 bases from J, with 12 bases between. The DNA for the CDR3 is TGTGCCAGCAGCCCTATTCTCCTCGGGGCCAACGTCCTGACTTTC. Protein sequence: CASSPILLGANVLTF.

CDR3 nucleotides: TGTGCCAGCAGTTTCGGGAGACCGTTGGGTCAGCCCCAGCATTTT. Its protein product is CASSFGRPLGQPQHF. The rearrangement uses TRBV27 and TRBJ1-5; no definite D call. Trimming shortened V by 3 bases and J by 6 bases, and 15 bases separated the two germline ends. The CDR3 is 15 residues long. Germline CDR1 and CDR2: MNHEY and SMNVEV (reference sequence).

For this clone: The same CDR3 is also encoded by other DNA sequences in this sample. This sequence joins TRBV7-9 and TRBJ2-3; D ambiguous. The CDR3 has 13 residues. The V end lost 3 bases, the J end lost 3 bases, and 7 bases lay between the germline ends. CDR1 and CDR2 (germline): SEHNR, FQNEAQ (reference sequence). In DNA, the CDR3 is TGTGCCAGCAGCTTGAGCCTAACAGATACGCAGTATTTT. It codes for CASSLSLTDTQYF.

This chain links TRBV11-2 with TRBJ2-1; perhaps D is TRBD1 or TRBD2 (6 bases each). V was shortened by 0 bases and J by 8 bases, with 20 bases between the two germline ends. Germline V CDR1 and CDR2: SGHAT, FQNNGV. The CDR3 extends over 17 amino acids. This chain's CDR3 is CASSLDLGIEGGDEQFF. CDR3 nucleotides: TGTGCCAGCAGCTTAGATCTGGGGATAGAGGGGGGCGATGAGCAGTTCTTC.

The chain uses TRBV27 and TRBJ1-1; D unresolved. The length of the CDR3 is 11 residues. Germline V gives CDR1 MNHEY, CDR2 SMNVEV (reference sequence). The V end lost 8 bases, the J end lost 0 bases, and 4 bases lay between the germline ends. CDR3 nucleotides: TGTGCCAGCGCAGTGAACACTGAAGCTTTCTTT. It translates to CASAVNTEAFF.

The gene calls are TRBV15 and TRBJ2-7; 8 bases align to TRBD2. Germline V CDR1 and CDR2: LNHNV, YYDKDF (reference sequence). The CDR3 runs 17 residues. After removal of 3 bases from V and 3 bases from J, the junction contained 13 bases not matched to a gene. Here the CDR3 reads CATSRPASTGGYYEQYF. For the CDR3, the DNA is TGTGCCACCAGCAGGCCGGCCTCGACGGGAGGGTACTACGAGCAGTACTTC.

About this clone: Other nucleotide sequences from this sample produce the same CDR3. The chain combines TRBV27 with TRBJ2-1; D is undetermined. Trimming left V 5 bases short and J 4 bases short, with 9 bases between. The CDR3 loop spans 13 amino acids. Germline CDR1 and CDR2: MNHEY and SMNVEV (reference sequence). The CDR3 loop reads CASSGRIYNEQFF. The CDR3 region has the DNA TGTGCCAGCAGTGGCCGAATATACAATGAGCAGTTCTTC.

The chain is built from TRBV15 and TRBJ1-5; tentative D call: TRBD1 (5 bases). CDR1 and CDR2 (germline): LNHNV, YYDKDF (reference sequence). This CDR3 has 13 amino acids. The V and J ends lost 5 bases and 4 bases respectively, with 9 bases between them. CDR3 residues: CATSDRENQPQHF. The CDR3 DNA is TGTGCCACCAGCGACAGAGAAAATCAGCCCCAGCATTTT.

The chain recombines TRBV4-3 with TRBJ2-1; D is possibly TRBD1 (5 bases). This CDR3 region has 20 residues. Trimming took off 4 bases at V and 7 bases at J, with 32 bases between the two ends. Germline V lookup: CDR1 LGHNA, CDR2 YSLEER. CDR3 amino acids: CASSRLTPSDSRMMVNEQFF. The CDR3 nucleotides read TGCGCCAGCAGCCGACTCACCCCATCAGACAGTAGAATGATGGTGAATGAGCAGTTCTTC.